This section outlines one T cell receptor beta chain sequence together with its context. From germline, CDR1 is GTSNPN and CDR2 SVGIG (reference sequence). There are 12 residues in the CDR3. Trimming took 8 bases from V and 8 from J; bases not matched to a gene: 8. These data come from a study of prognosis after radiotherapy for stage I lung cancer. Starting from genomic DNA, TCR beta CDR3 was amplified through two-round multiplex PCR. Round one of PCR was performed, and it used primers specific to each TRBV and TRBJ gene. From the multiplex PCR reads, TCRdb called clonotypes with MiXCR, one entry per CDR3 protein. The profile shows fewer than 40,000 distinct CDR3 sequences, about 34% of them singletons.

This clonotype was obtained from a donor over 45 with non-small cell lung cancer. The chain couples TRBV30 to TRBJ1-4; 7 positions agree with TRBD1. The sequencing used PBMCs, collected before or after stereotactic body radiation therapy (not recorded which). Written as DNA, the CDR3 is TGTGCCGTACAGGGGCGGAAAGAAAAACTGTTTTTT. The encoded protein is CAVQGRKEKLFF.